The present T cell receptor beta chain was sequenced within a study of Graves' ophthalmopathy and Graves' hyperthyroidism. Overall study: No ophthalmopathy within 18 months of follow-up signified stable hyperthyroidism.

CDR1 is SGHDN and CDR2 is FVKESK in the germline V gene. Trimming left V 5 bases short and J 0 bases short, with 13 bases between. This CDR3 has 15 residues. Each hyperthyroidism patient was newly diagnosed, with under 2 months' duration, and aged 18 to 65. Other autoimmune diseases, uncontrolled infections, pregnancy or lactation ruled patients out of participation. Study findings and constraints: Most clonotypes expanded in thyroid above 0.001 frequency were present in blood too.

This clonotype has a handful of counts. The target antigen is unknown. Amplification of TCR beta CDR3 regions used RNA transcripts. RT-PCR with HTBI primers came first, then second-round multiplex PCR. TCRdb fed the multiplex PCR reads into MiXCR, producing one record per CDR3 protein. In the table there are roughly 1.1 million distinct CDR3 sequences, 35% to 40% of which are singletons. The origin of this receptor is an adult man with Graves' hyperthyroidism. This chain uses TRBV14 with TRBJ1-2, with D unresolved. Material: peripheral blood or thyroid tissue (not recorded which). The CDR3 DNA sequence: TGTGCCAGCAGCTACCGCGAGAGAGCTAACTATGGCTACACCTTC. It codes for CASSYRERANYGYTF. Supplemented by reference TRBV14 and TRBJ1-2, the full variable domain reads EAGVTQFPSHSVIEKGQTVTLRCDPISGHDNLYWYRRVMGKEIKFLLHFVKESKQDESGMPNNRFLAERTGGTYSTLKVQPAELEDSGVYFCASSYRERANYGYTFGSGTRLTVV.